This TCR beta chain is from a study of cytomegalovirus exposure and HLA in healthy donors. J gave up 4 bases and V 5 bases, and 4 bases lay outside the gene matches. Germline-derived CDR1 and CDR2 are LGHNA and YSLEER. This CDR3 has 13 residues. The PCR contained 60 Vbeta and 13 Jbeta primers. Here immunoSEQ multiplex PCR was the method, and the copy in TCRdb shows in-frame clones only, minus some. The sample includes 200,000 or so clones, approximately 84% of them seen just once. The genes are TRBV4-3 and TRBJ1-2, with 7 bases fitting TRBD1. The specimen sequenced was PBMCs. The origin of this receptor is a boy aged 10-17 years in good health and CMV-seronegative. In DNA, the CDR3 is TGCGCCAGCAGCGGACAGGTGGGCTATGGCTACACCTTC. Its protein product is CASSGQVGYGYTF.